The subject of this entry is one T cell receptor (beta chain). Its target is not known. This specimen belongs to a study of OX40 agonist ivuxolimab in advanced cancers. Study-level background: A mean age of around 60 years, range about 20 to 90, was recorded, and roughly 83% were male. Study-wide results and caveats: Researchers did not determine the expanded peripheral T cells' antigen specificity.

The V and J ends lost 1 base and 3 bases, in that order; junction bases with no gene match: 8. CDR1 is MGHRA and CDR2 is YSYEKL in the germline V gene. CDR3 length: 17 residues. Clones were read by immunoSEQ multiplex PCR, and TCRdb kept only the in-frame ones, dropping some. This table has about 37,000 clones, about 90% appearing once. The genes are TRBV4-1 and TRBJ2-7; TRBD2 aligns across 11 bases. The receptor comes from an adult with an advanced solid tumor such as melanoma, head and neck, liver or kidney cancer. Sequenced material: CD4+ or CD8+ T cells sorted from blood, taken in a trial of the OX40 agonist ivuxolimab. CDR3 nucleotide sequence: TGCGCCAGCAGCCAAGTTCCGCTAGCGGGAGGAGACTACGAGCAGTACTTC. Amino acid sequence: CASSQVPLAGGDYEQYF.